This TCR beta chain was documented in a study of cytomegalovirus exposure and HLA in healthy donors. The PCR ran on 60 Vbeta and 13 Jbeta primers. Per the original methods: A later analysis tallied tens of millions of unique TCR beta chains, some 12 million of them shared. Some clones are missing from TCRdb's copy, which holds only in-frame ones; the method was immunoSEQ multiplex PCR. The V and J calls and clone size come from that table; D and trimming were worked out from the DNA. The top ten hold 2% to 3% of the sample, which has tens of thousands of clones, 90% to 95% seen once. V gave up 1 base and J gave up 4 bases; unmatched junction bases: 5. The germline V gene encodes CDR1 SGHTA and CDR2 FQGTGA. The CDR3 consists of 17 residues. Regarding the study as a whole: The authors later found HLA-associated TCR beta chains more clonally expanded than equally common others.

On this clone: Its antigen is unknown.

The J gene is TRBJ2-2, the V gene TRBV7-3, with TRBD2 matching over 11 bases. Input material: PBMCs. The TCR comes from a young woman in good health and CMV-seronegative. The CDR3, as DNA: TGTGCCAGCAGCTTAATACTAGCGGGAGTCGGCACCGGGGAGCTGTTTTTT. This codes for CASSLILAGVGTGELFF.